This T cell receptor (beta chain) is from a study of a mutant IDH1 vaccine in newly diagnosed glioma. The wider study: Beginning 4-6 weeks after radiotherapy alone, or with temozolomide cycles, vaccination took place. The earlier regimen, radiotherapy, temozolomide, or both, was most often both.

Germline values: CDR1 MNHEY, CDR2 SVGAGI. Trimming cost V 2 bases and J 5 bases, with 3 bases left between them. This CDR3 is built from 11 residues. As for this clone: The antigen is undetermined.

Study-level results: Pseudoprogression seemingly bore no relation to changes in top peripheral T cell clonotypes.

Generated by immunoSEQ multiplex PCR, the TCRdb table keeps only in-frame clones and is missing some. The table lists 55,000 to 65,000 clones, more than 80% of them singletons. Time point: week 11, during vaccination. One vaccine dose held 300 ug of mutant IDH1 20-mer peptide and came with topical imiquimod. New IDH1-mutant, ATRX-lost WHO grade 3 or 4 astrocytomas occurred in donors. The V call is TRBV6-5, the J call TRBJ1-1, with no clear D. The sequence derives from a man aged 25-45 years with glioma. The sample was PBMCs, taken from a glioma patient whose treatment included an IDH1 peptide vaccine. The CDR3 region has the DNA TGTGCCAGCAGTTACCCAACTGAAGCTTTCTTT. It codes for CASSYPTEAFF.